This TCR beta chain was retrieved from a study of T cell repertoires in cytomegalovirus infection. Study at large: Both CMV infection and a matching HLA type were indicated by public TCR beta signatures.

This clonotype showed up just a few times. TCRdb fed the reads into MiXCR, producing one record per CDR3 protein. The sample contains some 100,000 distinct CDR3 sequences, less than 25% of which appear only once. Germline V gene sequence: CDR1 SGHVS, CDR2 FQNEAQ. This CDR3 region has 15 residues. V was shortened by 6 bases and J by 8 bases, with 19 bases between the two germline ends. Material: CD8+ T cells from PBMCs. This sequence originates from a human donor in good health (CMV status not recorded). Some clones in this sample may be carry-over from other donors' samples. This chain connects TRBV7-8 to TRBJ1-4, with a possible D match to TRBD1 (5 bases). The CDR3 region has the DNA TGTGCCAGCAGATCCTCCGGGACCGGAGGGGAAAAACTGTTTTTT. Amino acids: CASRSSGTGGEKLFF.